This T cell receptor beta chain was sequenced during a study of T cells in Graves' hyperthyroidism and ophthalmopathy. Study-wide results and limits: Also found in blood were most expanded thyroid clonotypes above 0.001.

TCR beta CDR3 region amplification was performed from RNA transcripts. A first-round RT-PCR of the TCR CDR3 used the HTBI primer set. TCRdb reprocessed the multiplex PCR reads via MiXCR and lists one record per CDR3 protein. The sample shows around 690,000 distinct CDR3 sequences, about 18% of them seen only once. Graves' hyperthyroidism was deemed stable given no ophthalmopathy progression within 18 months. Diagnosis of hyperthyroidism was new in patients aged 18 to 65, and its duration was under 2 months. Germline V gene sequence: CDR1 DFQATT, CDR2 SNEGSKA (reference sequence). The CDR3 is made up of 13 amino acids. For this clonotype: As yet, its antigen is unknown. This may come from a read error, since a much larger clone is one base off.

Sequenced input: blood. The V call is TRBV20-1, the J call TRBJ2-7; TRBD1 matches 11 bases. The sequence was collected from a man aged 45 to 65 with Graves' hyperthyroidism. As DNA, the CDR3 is TGCGGTGCTTACGGGACAGGGGGAACCGAGCAGTACTTC. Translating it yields CGAYGTGGTEQYF.